Listed below are T cell receptor beta chains from one sample, sequenced in a study of cytomegalovirus exposure and HLA in healthy donors. Profiled with immunoSEQ multiplex PCR; TCRdb holds only in-frame clones, not every one. The sample yields about 78,000 clones, over 70% seen once. The sample was PBMCs. These receptors were obtained from a man between 45 and 60 years old in good health and CMV-seropositive. CDR3s include the opening cysteine and the closing phenylalanine or tryptophan. D genes are given only for firm matches. Not all rows give a size; the values are once, few, many and, for expanded clones, a class.

d_call	j_call	v_call	clone_size	cdr3_aa	cdr3_nt
NA	TRBJ2-1	TRBV9	NA	CASSVTDGSGYNEQFF	TGTGCCAGCAGCGTAACCGACGGGAGTGGGTACAATGAGCAGTTCTTC
NA	TRBJ2-7	TRBV7-9	NA	CASSLALSWEYF	TGTGCCAGCAGCTTAGCACTTAGCTGGGAGTACTTC
NA	TRBJ2-5	TRBV11-2	NA	CASSQDTQETQYF	TGTGCCAGCAGCCAGGACACCCAGGAGACCCAGTACTTC
NA	TRBJ2-2	TRBV4-2	NA	CASSRLEGPTGELFF	TGTGCCAGCAGCCGCCTGGAGGGCCCCACCGGGGAGCTGTTTTTT
NA	TRBJ2-7	TRBV30	NA	CAWSLRYEQYF	TGTGCCTGGAGTTTGAGGTACGAGCAGTACTTC
TRBD1	TRBJ1-2	TRBV10-2	NA	CASGDTGADYGYTF	TGCGCCAGCGGCGACACAGGGGCCGACTATGGCTACACCTTC
TRBD1	TRBJ1-2	TRBV19	NA	CASSTRQGAYGYTF	TGTGCCAGTAGTACAAGACAGGGTGCCTATGGCTACACCTTC
TRBD2	TRBJ2-1	TRBV29-1	NA	CSVPYWTSGLDNEQFF	TGCAGCGTCCCCTATTGGACTAGCGGGTTAGACAATGAGCAGTTCTTC
NA	TRBJ1-1	TRBV5-6	NA	CASSFTRGGLGTEAFF	TGTGCCAGCAGCTTCACCCGGGGGGGCTTAGGCACTGAAGCTTTCTTT
NA	TRBJ2-5	TRBV7-2	NA	CASSLESMETQYF	TGTGCCAGCAGCTTAGAGAGCATGGAGACCCAGTACTTC
NA	TRBJ1-2	TRBV30	NA	CAWSVGRFTKRGGHYGYTF	TGTGCCTGGAGTGTAGGGAGATTTACCAAAAGGGGGGGACACTATGGCTACACCTTC
TRBD1	TRBJ1-5	TRBV18	NA	CASSRGQGGNQPQHF	TGTGCCAGCTCCCGAGGACAGGGAGGGAATCAGCCCCAGCATTTT
TRBD1	TRBJ2-7	TRBV30	NA	CAWALAMTGGQYF	TGTGCCTGGGCATTGGCCATGACAGGGGGGCAGTACTTC
NA	TRBJ2-3	TRBV30	NA	CAWSSRGPTDTQYF	TGTGCCTGGAGTAGTAGGGGTCCCACAGATACGCAGTATTTT
NA	TRBJ2-7	TRBV5-1	NA	CASSLEVYYEQYF	TGCGCCAGCAGCTTGGAAGTCTACTACGAGCAGTACTTC
NA	TRBJ2-5	TRBV20-1	NA	CSVIPRETQYF	TGCAGTGTTATCCCCAGGGAGACCCAGTACTTC
TRBD1	TRBJ1-2	TRBV19	few	CASSIPGGADGYTF	TGTGCCAGTAGTATACCAGGGGGCGCGGATGGCTACACCTTC
TRBD2	TRBJ2-1	TRBV7-9	NA	CASSFRTSGYYNEQFF	TGTGCCAGCAGCTTCCGGACTAGCGGCTACTACAATGAGCAGTTCTTC
TRBD1	TRBJ1-1	TRBV7-8	NA	CASTPTGTSNTEAFF	TGTGCCAGCACCCCGACAGGGACCAGCAACACTGAAGCTTTCTTT
NA	TRBJ1-3	TRBV9	NA	CASSVTFRGSGNTIYF	TGTGCCAGCAGCGTAACGTTTCGGGGCTCTGGAAACACCATATATTTT
NA	TRBJ2-7	TRBV20-1	once	CSARPLGQYF	TGCAGTGCTAGACCCCTCGGGCAGTACTTC
NA	TRBJ1-1	TRBV7-8	NA	CASSLLMQRGGTEAFF	TGTGCCAGCAGCTTACTCATGCAAAGGGGAGGAACTGAAGCTTTCTTT
TRBD1	TRBJ2-7	TRBV5-4	once	CASSGTDPYEQYF	TGTGCCAGCAGCGGGACAGACCCCTACGAGCAGTACTTC
TRBD1	TRBJ1-1	TRBV30	NA	CAWSVGGGGEAFF	TGTGCCTGGAGTGTAGGGGGCGGAGGCGAAGCTTTCTTT
NA	TRBJ2-2	TRBV30	NA	CAWSNRGYTGELFF	TGTGCCTGGAGTAATCGGGGATACACCGGGGAGCTGTTTTTT
TRBD2	TRBJ2-7	TRBV7-9	NA	CSSSHRTSGSSYEQYF	TGTTCCAGCAGCCATAGGACTAGCGGGAGCTCCTACGAGCAGTACTTC
TRBD2	TRBJ2-3	TRBV4-2	NA	CASSQPGSGRVGSTDTQYF	TGTGCCAGCAGCCAACCGGGCAGCGGGAGGGTGGGTAGCACAGATACGCAGTATTTT
NA	TRBJ2-1	TRBV7-9	NA	CSSSLRAGEQFF	TGTTCCAGCAGCCTTCGGGCGGGTGAGCAGTTCTTC
NA	TRBJ1-2	TRBV9	NA	CASSVEERGSSRGYTF	TGTGCCAGCAGCGTAGAGGAAAGGGGGTCTAGTAGAGGCTACACCTTC
TRBD2	TRBJ2-7	TRBV18	once	CASSPRGGRSYEQYF	TGTGCCAGCTCACCACGCGGCGGGAGGTCCTACGAGCAGTACTTC
NA	TRBJ2-1	TRBV7-9	NA	CSSSLDGGRQFF	TGTTCCAGCAGCTTAGACGGAGGGCGGCAGTTCTTC
TRBD1	TRBJ2-7	TRBV18	NA	CASSPLLDGQGDEQYF	TGTGCCAGCTCACCTCTCCTTGACGGACAGGGGGACGAGCAGTACTTC
NA	TRBJ2-1	TRBV6-6	NA	CATLPDEQFF	TGTGCCACCCTTCCGGATGAGCAGTTCTTC
NA	TRBJ2-7	TRBV27	NA	CASSFSPYSIREQYF	TGTGCCAGCAGTTTTTCGCCATATAGTATCCGGGAGCAGTACTTC
TRBD2	TRBJ2-5	TRBV19	few	CASSIRGIAGAPETQYF	TGTGCCAGTAGTATCCGGGGGATAGCGGGAGCCCCAGAGACCCAGTACTTC
NA	TRBJ1-6	TRBV19	few	CASSLGSNSPLHF	TGTGCCAGTAGTCTGGGCAGTAATTCACCCCTCCACTTT
NA	TRBJ1-3	TRBV11-1	NA	CASSAGQYTGNTIYF	TGTGCCAGCAGCGCAGGACAGTATACTGGAAACACCATATATTTT
TRBD2	TRBJ2-3	TRBV5-4	NA	CASSLGGRAEDTQYF	TGTGCCAGCAGCTTAGGCGGGAGGGCCGAAGATACGCAGTATTTT
NA	TRBJ1-2	TRBV10-2	NA	CASSSGGAGGYTF	TGCGCCAGCAGTTCGGGGGGCGCGGGGGGCTACACCTTC
NA	TRBJ2-5	TRBV21-1	once	CASSWTVQETQYF	TGTGCCAGCAGCTGGACAGTCCAAGAGACCCAGTACTTC
NA	TRBJ1-1	TRBV5-4	NA	CASYGGTEAFF	TGTGCCAGCTACGGGGGTACTGAAGCTTTCTTT
TRBD1	TRBJ2-3	TRBV27	NA	CASRPGTVTDTQYF	TGTGCCAGCAGGCCGGGGACAGTCACAGATACGCAGTATTTT
NA	TRBJ1-3	TRBV5-5	few	CASSIGTLSGNTIYF	TGTGCCAGCAGCATTGGGACACTATCTGGAAACACCATATATTTT
TRBD2	TRBJ2-7	TRBV6-5	once	CATDMGGGRGNEQYF	TGTGCCACCGACATGGGCGGCGGGAGGGGTAACGAGCAGTACTTC
TRBD1	TRBJ2-7	TRBV7-2	NA	CASSSWDRGPLEQYF	TGTGCCAGCAGCTCATGGGACAGGGGGCCTCTCGAGCAGTACTTC